The clone carrying this T cell receptor (beta chain) was counted once. The CDR3 ends on some other residue instead of the conserved phenylalanine or tryptophan, so this is likely a read error. The sample belongs to a study of CD8+CD57+ T cells in acquired aplastic anemia. Per germline, CDR1 MGHDK and CDR2 SYGVNS. The CDR3 spans 16 residues. V dropped 6 bases and J dropped 0; count of bases not matched to a gene: 8. The study profiled TCR beta VDJ and CDR3 using genomic DNA as template. TCRdb recomputed calls from the reads with MiXCR, one row per CDR3 protein. The data show about 81,000 distinct CDR3 sequences, approximately 46% seen once.

The V gene is TRBV25-1, the J gene TRBJ2-3; 8 bases align to TRBD2. The material sequenced was sorted CD4+, CD8+, or CD8+CD57+ T cells (not recorded which) from PBMCs. The clonotype originates from a human donor in good health, serving as a control. The CDR3 DNA is TGTGCCAGCAGCCCCGGGGGCGGGAGGAGCACAGATACGCAGTATTGT. It yields the protein CASSPGGGRSTDTQYC.